This entry lists 26 T cell receptor beta chains sequenced from one sample in a study of beta chain features in type 1 diabetes. The sequenced template was cDNA made from the entire isolated RNA. Assay used: immunoSEQ multiplex PCR; TCRdb lists only in-frame clones, some missing. The table has about 650,000 clones, roughly 12% seen once. Antigens for these TCRs are unknown. Overall study results and limits: People with Type 1 diabetes carried modestly yet significantly shorter TCRB CDR3s in all four CD4+ subsets.

Sequences were obtained from naive CD4+ T cells from blood. These receptors came from a man younger than 45 with type 1 diabetes.

The chain recombines TRBV12-5 with TRBJ2-5; 10 nucleotides line up with TRBD2. Unmatched junction bases numbered 4, after V lost 4 bases and J lost 5 bases. Germline CDR1 is LGHNT and CDR2 is FRNRAP. The CDR3 length is 14 residues. The CDR3 spells CASGWGTSVETQYF. DNA for the CDR3: TGTGCTAGTGGTTGGGGGACTAGCGTCGAGACCCAGTACTTC.

This clone was recorded a few times. At one of its ends the junction is not consistent with the germline gene, which may arise from a read error. The V call is TRBV4-3, the J call TRBJ2-5; D may be TRBD2 (6 bases). The CDR3 is made up of 14 amino acids. From germline, CDR1 is LGHNA and CDR2 YSLEER. The DNA of the CDR3 is TGCGCCAGCAGCCAAGATCCCGCGGGGAGAAGCCCAAACTTC. Encoded protein: CASSQDPAGRSPNF.

The chain employs TRBV9 and TRBJ2-5, with 14 positions matching TRBD2. CDR1 is SGDLS and CDR2 is YYNGEE in the germline V gene. The CDR3 runs 16 residues. The V and J ends lost 3 bases and 5 bases, in that order; junction bases with no gene match: 6. The CDR3 here is CASSGLGLAGEETQYF. The CDR3 bases are TGTGCCAGCAGCGGTTTGGGACTAGCGGGGGAGGAGACCCAGTACTTC.

V gene TRBV29-1 combines with J gene TRBJ2-3; D might be TRBD2 (6 bases). V dropped 8 bases and J dropped 4 bases, with 19 bases sitting between them. CDR1 and CDR2 (germline): SQVTM, ANQGSEA. The CDR3 loop spans 14 amino acids. CDR3 residues: CSSRGGAFADTQYF. CDR3 DNA: TGCAGCTCACGAGGAGGGGCCTTCGCAGATACGCAGTATTTT.

A few counts support this clone. The rearrangement uses TRBV9 and TRBJ2-3; the D call may be TRBD1 or TRBD2 (6 bases each). This CDR3 has 13 amino acids. Germline V gene lookup returns CDR1 SGDLS and CDR2 YYNGEE. V lost 3 bases and J lost 4, with 9 bases in between. CDR3 sequence (DNA): TGTGCCAGCAGCGAGGGGGGCTCAGATACGCAGTATTTT. Its translation: CASSEGGSDTQYF.

This clone turned up a few times. This chain uses TRBV30 with TRBJ1-3; D remains unclear. V was clipped by 2 bases and J by 1 base, with 9 bases between them. The CDR3 covers 14 residues. Germline CDR1 GTSNPN, CDR2 SVGIG (reference sequence). In nucleotides, the CDR3 is TGTGCCTGGAGTAACGGCGGGTCTGGAAACACCATATATTTT. This gives the protein CAWSNGGSGNTIYF.

V usage is TRBV5-1 and J usage is TRBJ2-2, with D perhaps TRBD1 or TRBD2 (5 bases each). The germline V gene encodes CDR1 SGHRS and CDR2 YFSETQ. V was cut by 4 bases and J by 5 bases, with 15 bases left in between. CDR3 length: 15 residues. The CDR3 reads CASSPGSLRTGELFF. CDR3 bases: TGCGCCAGCAGCCCAGGGAGTTTGAGGACCGGGGAGCTGTTTTTT.

This clone was counted a few times. V and J are TRBV7-2 and TRBJ2-7, with D possibly called TRBD1 or TRBD2 (5 bases each). This CDR3 is 16 amino acids long. Germline-derived CDR1 and CDR2 are SGHTA and FQGNSA. V dropped 1 base and J dropped 0 bases, with 13 bases sitting between them. The CDR3 spells CASSLVGTESSYEQYF. CDR3 nucleotides: TGTGCCAGCAGCTTAGTTGGGACGGAGAGCTCCTACGAGCAGTACTTC. Full variable domain (rest looked up from reference TRBV7-2 and TRBJ2-7): GAGVSQSPSNKVTEKGKDVELRCDPISGHTALYWYRQSLGQGLEFLIYFQGNSAPDKSGLPSDRFSAERTGGSVSTLTIQRTQQEDSAVYLCASSLVGTESSYEQYFGPGTRLTVT.

The chain uses TRBV4-3 and TRBJ2-7; a weak D match, TRBD1 (6 bases). CDR3 length equals 17 residues. Germline V gene data show CDR1 as LGHNA and CDR2 as YSLEER. The V end was cut by 1 base, the J end by 2 bases, with 18 bases between. CDR3 loop: CASSQGAGTTEPYEQYF. CDR3 DNA: TGCGCCAGCAGCCAAGGGGCTGGGACAACCGAACCCTACGAGCAGTACTTC.

This clone was picked up a small number of times. The chain combines TRBV18 with TRBJ1-3; no definite D call. This CDR3 spans 14 amino acids. Germline V lookup: CDR1 KGHSH, CDR2 LQKENI. Trimming shortened V by 6 bases and J by 4 bases, and 13 bases separated the two germline ends. Here the CDR3 reads CASSYGIPGNTIYF. CDR3 in DNA: TGTGCCAGCTCTTATGGGATACCAGGAAACACCATATATTTT.

The chain links TRBV5-1 to TRBJ2-1; maybe TRBD1 (5 bases). Per the germline V gene, CDR1 is SGHRS and CDR2 is YFSETQ. The CDR3 sequence is 15 residues long. Trimming removed 1 base at V and 5 bases at J, with 13 bases between. In DNA form, the CDR3 reads TGCGCCAGCAGCTTGATGTCCAGGGAAAACAATGAGCAGTTCTTC. Its protein is CASSLMSRENNEQFF.

The sample holds a few counts of this clone. This chain connects TRBV10-3 to TRBJ1-2; TRBD1 is a possible D gene (6 bases). The V gene's germline CDR1 is ENHRY and CDR2 SYGVKD. The CDR3 runs 15 residues. The ends were cut back, 0 bases at V and 14 bases at J, with 22 bases in the middle. The CDR3: CAISESTNRETSLTF. CDR3 DNA: TGTGCCATCAGTGAGTCGACTAACAGGGAGACCAGTCTGACCTTC.

The chain is built from TRBV6-1 and TRBJ1-2; no clear D. CDR1 and CDR2 from the germline V gene are MNHNS and SASEGT. Between the trimmed V and J ends, which lost 9 bases and 1 base, there was a span of 15 bases. This CDR3 has 14 residues. The CDR3 DNA follows: TGTGCCAGTGGAGGTTTAGGCCTTAACTATGGCTACACCTTC. It specifies CASGGLGLNYGYTF.

The sample holds a few counts of this clone. The gene calls are TRBV30 and TRBJ2-2; perhaps TRBD1 as D (6 bases). The length of the CDR3 is 12 residues. The V end lost 2 bases, the J end lost 7 bases, and 8 bases lay between the germline ends. Germline lookup yields CDR1 GTSNPN and CDR2 SVGIG (reference sequence). The CDR3 loop reads CAWSRGNGELFF. The CDR3 DNA reads TGTGCCTGGAGTAGGGGGAACGGGGAGCTGTTTTTT.

This chain connects TRBV27 to TRBJ2-7; possible D gene TRBD2, 6 bases. This CDR3 has 16 amino acids. The germline V and J ends were trimmed by 5 bases and 2 bases, with 19 bases remaining between them. The V gene's germline CDR1 is MNHEY and CDR2 SMNVEV (reference sequence). CDR3 in DNA: TGTGCCAGCAGTCCCAAGGGGCGGGGATCCCCCTACGAGCAGTACTTC. Translating it yields CASSPKGRGSPYEQYF.

V and J are TRBV9 and TRBJ1-1; D gene uncertain. The germline CDR1 and CDR2 sequences are SGDLS and YYNGEE. V lost 3 bases, J lost 8 bases, and 14 bases lay in between. This CDR3 comprises 13 residues. Here the CDR3 reads CASSGDLTGEAFF. The DNA of the CDR3 is TGTGCCAGCAGCGGCGACCTCACCGGGGAAGCTTTCTTT.

This clone was detected only a few times. The gene calls are TRBV10-3 and TRBJ1-1; weak D call: TRBD1 (5 bases). Looked up from germline, CDR1 is ENHRY and CDR2 is SYGVKD. Deletions cut 7 bases from V and 4 bases from J, with 13 bases between. The CDR3 has 13 amino acids. The CDR3 here is CAITYGAGTEAFF. CDR3 coding DNA: TGTGCCATCACCTACGGGGCAGGCACTGAAGCTTTCTTT.

The chain recombines TRBV7-9 with TRBJ2-7; D gene uncertain. Per germline, CDR1 SEHNR and CDR2 FQNEAQ (reference sequence). The CDR3 consists of 14 residues. V lost 1 base to trimming and J lost 5 bases, with 12 bases between them. CDR3 loop: CASSLVGVRDEQYF. CDR3 coding DNA: TGTGCCAGCAGCTTAGTTGGGGTGAGAGACGAGCAGTACTTC.

This clone was recorded a few times. J is TRBJ1-5 and V is TRBV30; D is possibly TRBD1 (5 bases). V was shortened by 4 bases and J by 0 bases, with 13 bases between the two germline ends. The V gene's germline CDR1 is GTSNPN and CDR2 SVGIG (reference sequence). This CDR3 is 15 amino acids long. CDR3 amino acids: CAWTAPGTSNQPQHF. CDR3 nucleotides: TGTGCCTGGACCGCACCCGGGACTAGCAATCAGCCCCAGCATTTT.

The V gene is TRBV4-3, the J gene TRBJ1-3; 12 bases map to TRBD1. The CDR3 is 20 amino acids. The trim removed 2 bases at V and 1 base at J, leaving 12 bases unmatched. Germline V CDR1 and CDR2: LGHNA, YSLEER. CDR3 in amino acids: CASSQSPGQGAKPSGNTIYF. The CDR3, as DNA: TGCGCCAGCAGCCAATCTCCGGGACAGGGGGCGAAGCCTTCTGGAAACACCATATATTTT.

The sample holds a few counts of this clone. The rearrangement uses TRBV5-1 and TRBJ1-1; D is perhaps TRBD1 (5 bases). V shed 0 bases and J shed 8 bases, with 11 bases lying between them. Germline CDR1 reads SGHRS; CDR2 reads YFSETQ. CDR3 length: 13 amino acids. CDR3 DNA sequence: TGCGCCAGCAGCTTGGAAGGGGCGCGGGAAGCTTTCTTT. Translating it yields CASSLEGAREAFF. Looking up the rest from reference TRBV5-1 and TRBJ1-1 gives the full variable domain: KAGVTQTPRYLIKTRGQQVTLSCSPISGHRSVSWYQQTPGQGLQFLFEYFSETQRNKGNFPGRFSGRQFSNSRSEMNVSTLELGDSALYLCASSLEGAREAFFGQGTRLTVV.

The chain employs TRBV29-1 and TRBJ2-2; D unresolved. V was shortened by 4 bases and J by 0 bases, with 9 bases between the two germline ends. The CDR3 has 14 amino acids. The germline gives CDR1 SQVTM, CDR2 ANQGSEA. CDR3: CSVVLSANTGELFF. The CDR3 region has the DNA TGCAGCGTTGTGCTGAGCGCGAACACCGGGGAGCTGTTTTTT.

This clone has a handful of counts. This chain links TRBV7-2 with TRBJ2-7; 14 bases are a match to TRBD2. The V gene end was trimmed by 3 bases and the J gene end by 1 base; junction bases not matched to a gene: 8. CDR1 is SGHTA and CDR2 is FQGNSA in the germline V gene. This CDR3 has 18 amino acids. The CDR3 protein is CASSFRTSGGIGSYEQYF. In nucleotides, the CDR3 is TGTGCCAGCAGCTTTCGGACTAGCGGGGGGATCGGATCCTACGAGCAGTACTTC.

The chain carries TRBV19 and TRBJ1-5; tentative D call: TRBD1 (6 bases). The CDR3 covers 13 residues. Germline V gene lookup returns CDR1 LNHDA and CDR2 SQIVND (reference sequence). V was trimmed by 11 bases and J by 4 bases, leaving 15 bases between them. Written as DNA, the CDR3 is TGTGCCGTAGGAGGGACACGGAATCAGCCCCAGCATTTT. It encodes CAVGGTRNQPQHF.

The chain joins TRBV7-2 to TRBJ2-5, with TRBD1 as a possible D gene (5 bases). This CDR3 spans 14 amino acids. Trimming removed 3 bases at V and 5 bases at J, with 13 bases between. Germline V CDR1 and CDR2: SGHTA, FQGNSA. The CDR3, as DNA: TGTGCCAGCAGCTTGATGGGGCGTGGGGAGACCCAGTACTTC. Its protein is CASSLMGRGETQYF.

This clone was observed a handful of times. The rearrangement links TRBV6-6 to TRBJ2-5; D may match TRBD1 or TRBD2 (5 bases each). This CDR3 spans 12 amino acids. From germline, CDR1 is MNHNY and CDR2 SVGAGI (reference sequence). CDR3: CAIKSPGGTQYF. In DNA form, the CDR3 reads TGTGCTATCAAAAGTCCTGGGGGGACCCAGTACTTC.